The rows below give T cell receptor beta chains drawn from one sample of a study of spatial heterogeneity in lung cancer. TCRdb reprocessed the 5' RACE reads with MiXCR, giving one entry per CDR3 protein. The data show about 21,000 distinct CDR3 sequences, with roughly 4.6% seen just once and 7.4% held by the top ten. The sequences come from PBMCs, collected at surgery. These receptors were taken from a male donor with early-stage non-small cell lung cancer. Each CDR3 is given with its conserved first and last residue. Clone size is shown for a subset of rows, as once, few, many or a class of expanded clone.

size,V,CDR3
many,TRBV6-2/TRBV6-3,CASSLWTGEGQETQYF
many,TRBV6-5,CASRERDRSEQYF
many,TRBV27,CASSRADRGFYEQYF
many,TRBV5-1,CASSIQGTEAFF
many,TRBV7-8,CASSSGQAGETQYF
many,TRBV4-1,CASSQEKAPTDTQYF
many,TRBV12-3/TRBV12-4,CASSLDSVNTGELFF
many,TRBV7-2,CASSWGGSNTEAFF
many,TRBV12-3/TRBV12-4,CASSAGTGKNSPLHF
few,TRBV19,CASSKEPGGNYGYTF
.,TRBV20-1,CSAMRREGPREQYF
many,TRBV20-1,CSASGLGRTEAFF
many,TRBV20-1,CSAVTGMSNQPQHF
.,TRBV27,CASSPLTGANYGYTF